These 12 T cell receptor beta chains were sequenced from one sample in a study of T cells in Graves' hyperthyroidism and ophthalmopathy. TCR beta CDR3 regions were amplified from RNA. HTBI primers were used for first-round RT-PCR of the TCR CDR3. TCRdb re-called the multiplex PCR reads with MiXCR, one entry per CDR3 protein. The sample has roughly 380,000 distinct CDR3 sequences; roughly an eighth are singletons. Sequenced sample: blood. Receptor source: a woman younger than 35 with Graves' hyperthyroidism.

Many counts were recorded for this clonotype. The genes are TRBV12-3 or TRBV12-4 and TRBJ2-1, with 7 bases that match TRBD2. The CDR3 spans 16 residues. J lost 0 bases, V lost 3 bases, and 5 bases had no gene match. The CDR3 protein is CASSLGGISSYNEQFF. CDR3 nucleotides: TGTGCCAGCAGTTTGGGGGGGATAAGCTCCTACAATGAGCAGTTCTTC.

This clonotype has a single count. V usage is TRBV6-1 and J usage is TRBJ2-3; 9 positions agree with TRBD1. This CDR3 region has 16 residues. The J segment lost 4 bases and the V segment lost 5 bases, leaving 10 bases of the junction unmatched. Germline V CDR1 and CDR2: MNHNS, SASEGT. CDR3 protein: CASSTPGTGRADTQYF. The CDR3 DNA is TGTGCCAGCAGTACCCCCGGGACAGGGCGTGCAGATACGCAGTATTTT.

This clonotype was observed many times. The CDR3 nucleotides are TGTGCCAGTAGAAGCCCGAATCAGCCCCAGCATTTT. It specifies CASRSPNQPQHF. This chain links TRBV19 with TRBJ1-5; unclear D gene. CDR1 is LNHDA, CDR2 SQIVND, per germline (reference sequence). Trimming removed 6 bases from V and 4 bases from J, with 7 bases in between. There are 12 residues in the CDR3.

V is TRBV4-3 and J is TRBJ1-3, with unresolved D. This CDR3 contains 15 residues. The germline CDR1 and CDR2 sequences are LGHNA and YSLEER. Trimming cost V 2 bases and J 0 bases, with 8 bases left between them. The CDR3 nucleotides read TGCGCCAGCAGCCAAACATCTCTCTCTGGAAACACCATATATTTT. Its protein product is CASSQTSLSGNTIYF.

This clonotype has ten or more counts. The chain joins TRBV20-1 to TRBJ2-3; 9 bases agree with TRBD1. This CDR3 is 15 amino acids long. The trim removed 3 bases at V and 4 bases at J, leaving 8 bases unmatched. Germline values: CDR1 DFQATT, CDR2 SNEGSKA (reference sequence). The CDR3, as DNA: TGCAGTGCTAGCGCCGGACAGGGGACCGCAGATACGCAGTATTTT. This encodes CSASAGQGTADTQYF.

The chain has TRBV4-3 and TRBJ2-2; 9 bases are shared with TRBD2. The CDR3 runs 17 residues. V was clipped by 4 bases and J by 5 bases; unmatched bases: 11. Germline V CDR1 and CDR2: LGHNA, YSLEER. CDR3 sequence (DNA): TGCGCCAGCAGCCGGACTCGCGGCGGGAGGGAAACCGGGGAGCTGTTTTTT. Translation gives CASSRTRGGRETGELFF.

The V and J genes are TRBV30 and TRBJ2-3; a weak D match, TRBD1 (6 bases). This CDR3 spans 14 amino acids. CDR1 is GTSNPN and CDR2 is SVGIG in the germline V gene (reference sequence). V gave up 2 bases and J gave up 4 bases, with 13 bases separating them. CDR3 bases: TGTGCCTGGAGTAGGGGACAAGGCCCAGATACGCAGTATTTT. Translated: CAWSRGQGPDTQYF. The complete variable domain, with remaining parts taken from reference TRBV30 and TRBJ2-3, reads SQTIHQWPATLVQPVGSPLSLECTVEGTSNPNLYWYRQAAGRGLQLLFYSVGIGQISSEVPQNLSASRPQDRQFILSSKKLLLSDSGFYLCAWSRGQGPDTQYFGPGTRLTVL.

This clonotype was detected once. A read error may account for a junction end that differs from germline. This chain uses TRBV7-2 with TRBJ2-7, with D maybe TRBD2 (6 bases). The CDR3 is made up of 15 amino acids. Germline V gene data show CDR1 as SGHTA and CDR2 as FQGNSA. CDR3 nucleotides: TGTGCCAGCAGCTTAGTGGCTAGCGCCAACTACGGGCAGTACTTC. It codes for CASSLVASANYGQYF.

There are a few counts of this clonotype. This sequence joins TRBV2 and TRBJ2-6; D may be TRBD2 (5 bases). The CDR3 totals 15 residues. With 8 bases removed from V and 0 bases from J, the gap between germline ends came to 11 bases. Germline V gene sequence: CDR1 SNHLY, CDR2 FYNNEI. CDR3 coding DNA: TGTGCCAGCTCGATCGAGGGCTCTGGGGCCAACGTCCTGACTTTC. It codes for CASSIEGSGANVLTF.

This clonotype has at least ten counts. This rearrangement joins TRBV12-3 or TRBV12-4 to TRBJ2-1; tentatively, D is TRBD1 (6 bases). The V end lost 5 bases, the J end lost 1 base, and 9 bases lay between the germline ends. CDR3 length: 14 residues. CDR3 region: CASSTDRSYNEQFF. As DNA, the CDR3 is TGTGCCAGCAGTACAGACAGGTCCTACAATGAGCAGTTCTTC.

This clonotype was counted ten times or more. The chain couples TRBV29-1 to TRBJ1-5; a weak D match, TRBD1 (6 bases). The CDR3 consists of 13 residues. Germline loops: CDR1 SQVTM, CDR2 ANQGSEA. Trimming removed 4 bases at V and 4 bases at J, with 11 bases between. The CDR3 sequence is CSVAGTKNQPQHF. CDR3 DNA: TGCAGCGTTGCCGGGACAAAAAATCAGCCCCAGCATTTT.

This clonotype was detected only a few times. This chain links TRBV5-1 with TRBJ1-4, with D unresolved. The CDR3 spans 15 residues. Germline CDR1 is SGHRS and CDR2 is YFSETQ. V was clipped by 4 bases and J by 0 bases, with 10 bases between them. CDR3 region: CASSPVGATNEKLFF. The CDR3 coding sequence is TGCGCCAGCAGCCCCGTAGGTGCAACTAATGAAAAACTGTTTTTT.